The clone carrying this T cell receptor (beta chain) has a count of ten or more. At one boundary the junction diverges from the germline segment, which might be a read error. These data come from a study of CD8 T cells in ankylosing spondylitis. One entry per CDR3 protein, called by TCRdb with MiXCR from the 5' RACE reads. The table records 300,000 to 400,000 distinct CDR3 sequences, roughly 14% of them present only once. CDR3 length equals 14 residues. The V gene's germline CDR1 is SGHRS and CDR2 YFSETQ. The chain couples TRBV5-1 to TRBJ2-1, with D maybe TRBD2 (6 bases). The source of this sequence is a male donor with ankylosing spondylitis or in good health (not recorded which). The sample comprised blood, either unsorted or a sorted T cell fraction (not recorded which). The CDR3 sequence: CASSLGGSYNEQFF. DNA for the CDR3: TGTGCCAGCAGCTTGGGGGGCTCCTACAATGAGCAGTTCTTC.